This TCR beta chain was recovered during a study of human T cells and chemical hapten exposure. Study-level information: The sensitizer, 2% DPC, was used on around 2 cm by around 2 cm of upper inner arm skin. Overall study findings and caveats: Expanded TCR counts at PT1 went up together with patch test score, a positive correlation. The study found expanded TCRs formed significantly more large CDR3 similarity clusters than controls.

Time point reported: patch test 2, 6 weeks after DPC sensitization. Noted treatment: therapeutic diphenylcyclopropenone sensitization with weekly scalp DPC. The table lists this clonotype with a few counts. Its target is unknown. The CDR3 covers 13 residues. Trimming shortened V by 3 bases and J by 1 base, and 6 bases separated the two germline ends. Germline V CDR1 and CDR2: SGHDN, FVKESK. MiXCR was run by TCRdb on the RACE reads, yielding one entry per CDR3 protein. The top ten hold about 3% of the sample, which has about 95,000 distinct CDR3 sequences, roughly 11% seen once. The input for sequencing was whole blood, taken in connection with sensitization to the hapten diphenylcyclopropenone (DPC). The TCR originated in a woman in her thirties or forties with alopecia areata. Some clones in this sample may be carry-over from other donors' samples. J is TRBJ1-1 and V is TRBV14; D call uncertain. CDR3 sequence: CASSQQTNTEAFF. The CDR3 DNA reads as TGTGCCAGCAGCCAGCAAACGAACACTGAAGCTTTCTTT.